Listed here are 23 T cell receptor beta chains from one sample, sequenced in a study of T-cell reconstitution after alpha-beta-depleted transplantation in children. Unique molecular identifiers were incorporated when the TCRbeta library was constructed. TCRdb recomputed calls from the PCR reads with MiXCR, one row per CDR3 protein. The sample records about 350,000 distinct CDR3 sequences, around 15% being singletons. The sample was PBMCs, mostly from graft donor cells, taken 360 days after TCRalphabeta/CD19-depleted stem cell transplant. These receptors were collected from a male patient between 2 and 10 years old who had a stem cell transplant for acute lymphoblastic leukemia, so the T cells may come from the graft donor.

This clonotype was counted between two and nine times. V is TRBV5-1 and J is TRBJ2-1; possible D gene TRBD1, 6 bases. The V end lost 4 bases, the J end lost 0 bases, and 11 bases lay between the germline ends. The CDR3 has 15 amino acids. Germline CDR1 reads SGHRS; CDR2 reads YFSETQ. The CDR3 DNA reads TGCGCCAGCAGCCCCCGGACAGTCTCCTACAATGAGCAGTTCTTC. Its translation is CASSPRTVSYNEQFF.

This clonotype was observed a handful of times. The chain joins TRBV4-1 to TRBJ2-5; 11 positions agree with TRBD1. Germline V lookup: CDR1 MGHRA, CDR2 YSYEKL. This CDR3 spans 15 amino acids. V shed 3 bases, J shed 3 bases, and the junction held 3 bases outside the gene matches. CDR3 loop: CASSHKGQGEETQYF. CDR3 coding DNA: TGCGCCAGCAGCCACAAGGGACAGGGGGAAGAGACCCAGTACTTC.

This chain links TRBV10-3 with TRBJ2-2; TRBD1 matches at 7 bases. Germline V gives CDR1 ENHRY, CDR2 SYGVKD. The J segment lost 6 bases and the V segment lost 10 bases, leaving 5 bases of the junction unmatched. CDR3 length: 12 amino acids. The CDR3 spells CATQTGPGELFF. CDR3 bases: TGTGCCACTCAGACAGGGCCCGGGGAGCTGTTTTTT.

The chain couples TRBV19 to TRBJ2-2; D unclear. The V end was cut by 3 bases, the J end by 3 bases, with 8 bases between. Germline V CDR1 and CDR2: LNHDA, SQIVND (reference sequence). This CDR3 has 14 residues. The CDR3 nucleotides are TGTGCCAGTAGTATGCAGCTGGACACCGGGGAGCTGTTTTTT. Its protein is CASSMQLDTGELFF.

In its sample, this clonotype was seen many times. The chain links TRBV4-3 to TRBJ1-3; the D gene is possibly TRBD1 (6 bases). V dropped 0 bases and J dropped 0 bases, with 18 bases sitting between them. CDR1 is LGHNA, CDR2 YSLEER, per germline. The CDR3 contains 19 residues. CDR3: CASSQDALGQRISGNTIYF. In nucleotides, the CDR3 is TGCGCCAGCAGCCAAGATGCCCTAGGACAGCGAATCTCTGGAAACACCATATATTTT.

This clonotype has a handful of counts. The J gene is TRBJ1-5, the V gene TRBV6-2 or TRBV6-3; 7 positions agree with TRBD1. Germline CDR1 MNHEY, CDR2 SVGEGT. The V segment lost 4 bases and the J segment 0 bases; nucleotides outside the gene matches: 9. The CDR3 runs to 17 residues. Written as DNA, the CDR3 is TGTGCCAGCAGTTCCGAAAACAGGGGACATAGCAATCAGCCCCAGCATTTT. It is translated as CASSSENRGHSNQPQHF.

In this sample, this clonotype turned up many times. The V and J genes are TRBV7-2 and TRBJ2-7; 9 bases line up with TRBD2. Losses at the gene ends were 4 bases for V and 12 bases for J; bases not matched to a gene: 10. The CDR3 is 13 amino acids. Germline CDR1 and CDR2: SGHTA and FQGNSA. The CDR3 is CASSSTSGWNMYF. Here the CDR3 DNA reads TGTGCCAGCAGCTCAACTAGCGGGTGGAACATGTACTTC.

The CDR3 loop is CASSLSGGAGYEQYF. The CDR3 DNA follows: TGTGCCAGCAGTTTATCGGGGGGGGCTGGGTACGAGCAGTACTTC. V usage is TRBV27 and J usage is TRBJ2-7, with D possibly matching TRBD2 (7 bases). CDR1 and CDR2 from the germline V gene are MNHEY and SMNVEV (reference sequence). V lost 0 bases and J 4 bases, leaving 13 bases between the germline ends. The CDR3 extends over 15 amino acids.

This clonotype was detected a few times. This chain uses TRBV20-1 with TRBJ2-5, with TRBD2 matching 11 bases. The CDR3 has 16 residues. V was clipped by 4 bases and J by 2 bases; unmatched bases: 9. From germline, CDR1 is DFQATT and CDR2 SNEGSKA (reference sequence). DNA for the CDR3: TGCAGTGCTACCGGGACTAGCGGCTCCCCGCAAGAGACCCAGTACTTC. This encodes CSATGTSGSPQETQYF.

This clonotype was observed a few times. V gene TRBV20-1 combines with J gene TRBJ2-7, with D maybe TRBD2 (5 bases). The CDR3 runs 14 residues. Trimming left V 0 bases short and J 9 bases short, with 18 bases between. CDR1 DFQATT and CDR2 SNEGSKA come from the germline V gene (reference sequence). CDR3 coding DNA: TGCAGTGCTAGAGATCTGAGCGGAAGGTCAGGGCAGTACTTC. Translating gives CSARDLSGRSGQYF.

This clonotype was detected only a few times. V and J are TRBV12-3 or TRBV12-4 and TRBJ2-2; TRBD2 agrees at 11 bases. The CDR3 is made up of 16 amino acids. Unmatched junction bases numbered 6, after V lost 5 bases and J lost 4 bases. The chain's CDR3 is CASSILAGVVTGELFF. The CDR3 region has the DNA TGTGCCAGCAGTATACTAGCGGGAGTTGTCACCGGGGAGCTGTTTTTT.

The chain carries TRBV6-2 or TRBV6-3 and TRBJ1-3, with D uncertain. Trimming shortened V by 10 bases and J by 0 bases, and 10 bases separated the two germline ends. Germline assignment: CDR1 MNHEY and CDR2 SVGEGT. The CDR3 runs 13 residues. The CDR3 region has the DNA TGTGCCACCCGGATTCCCTCTGGAAACACCATATATTTT. It encodes CATRIPSGNTIYF.

The chain combines TRBV3-1 with TRBJ2-7, with TRBD2 matching 9 bases. Losses at the gene ends were 1 base for V and 2 bases for J; bases not matched to a gene: 9. Germline lookup yields CDR1 LGHDT and CDR2 YNNKEL (reference sequence). The length of the CDR3 is 17 residues. CDR3 nucleotides: TGTGCCAGCAGCCAAGTGTATAGCGGGAGTATACCCTACGAGCAGTACTTC. It encodes CASSQVYSGSIPYEQYF.

This clonotype appeared a few times. The V and J genes are TRBV10-3 and TRBJ2-7; TRBD2 matches at 8 bases. With V trimmed by 0 bases and J by 4 bases, 11 bases remained unmatched. This CDR3 is built from 17 residues. CDR1 ENHRY and CDR2 SYGVKD come from the germline V gene. The CDR3 sequence: CAISESRGGRTDYEQYF. In nucleotides, the CDR3 is TGTGCCATCAGTGAGTCCCGGGGCGGGAGGACCGATTACGAGCAGTACTTC.

This clonotype was seen only a few times. This sequence joins TRBV3-1 and TRBJ2-1; D possibly corresponds to TRBD2 (6 bases). From germline, CDR1 is LGHDT and CDR2 YNNKEL (reference sequence). The CDR3 totals 17 residues. The V and J ends lost 1 base and 6 bases respectively, with 19 bases between them. In DNA form, the CDR3 reads TGTGCCAGCAGCCAAGGATCGCCGGGCTGGGGAGGCAATGAGCAGTTCTTC. It translates to CASSQGSPGWGGNEQFF.

V gene TRBV7-2 combines with J gene TRBJ2-1, with 8 bases lining up with TRBD1. V was pared by 1 base and J by 7 bases, with 9 bases of the junction left unmatched. The germline gives CDR1 SGHTA, CDR2 FQGNSA. This CDR3 comprises 16 residues. This CDR3 is CASSLVGQGRLNEQFF. The DNA for the CDR3 is TGTGCCAGCAGCTTAGTCGGACAGGGAAGATTGAATGAGCAGTTCTTC.

This clonotype was picked up a small number of times. The chain joins TRBV18 to TRBJ2-7; 8 bases match TRBD1. Germline loops: CDR1 KGHSH, CDR2 LQKENI. V trimming: 4 bases; J trimming: 6 bases; junction bases outside the gene matches: 11. The CDR3 totals 15 residues. CDR3 loop: CASSRTGLDASEQYF. As DNA, the CDR3 is TGTGCCAGCTCACGGACAGGGCTGGACGCTAGCGAGCAGTACTTC.

This rearrangement joins TRBV7-6 to TRBJ2-3; 7 nucleotides align to TRBD2. CDR3 length: 16 amino acids. V shed 4 bases, J shed 2 bases, and the junction held 9 bases outside the gene matches. The germline V gene has CDR1 SGHVS and CDR2 FNYEAQ. Written as DNA, the CDR3 is TGTGCCAGCAGCTCCCGGAGAGCGGGACCCACAGATACGCAGTATTTT. Amino acid sequence: CASSSRRAGPTDTQYF.

The V gene is TRBV6-1, the J gene TRBJ2-2, with D tentatively TRBD1 or TRBD2 (5 bases each). Germline V gives CDR1 MNHNS, CDR2 SASEGT. With 4 bases removed from V and 4 bases from J, the gap between germline ends came to 16 bases. The CDR3 is 16 residues long. This chain's CDR3 is CASSGGAQGFTGELFF. The CDR3 bases are TGTGCCAGCAGTGGAGGGGCCCAGGGTTTCACCGGGGAGCTGTTTTTT.

CDR3: CSASARAGRTNEQFF. CDR3 sequence (DNA): TGCAGTGCTTCGGCTCGAGCGGGACGGACTAATGAGCAGTTCTTC. The rearrangement joins TRBV20-1 to TRBJ2-1, with 7 bases identical to TRBD2. The CDR3 contains 15 residues. With V trimmed by 5 bases and J by 7 bases, 14 bases remained unmatched. The germline gives CDR1 DFQATT, CDR2 SNEGSKA (reference sequence).

This clonotype was recorded at least ten times. This sequence joins TRBV25-1 and TRBJ2-7, with D perhaps TRBD2 (5 bases). Germline values: CDR1 MGHDK, CDR2 SYGVNS. The CDR3 contains 14 residues. The V gene lost 6 bases and the J gene lost 4 bases, with 16 bases spanning the gap. The CDR3 protein is CASSPHSGKYEQYF. CDR3 bases: TGTGCCAGCAGCCCACACAGCGGTAAATACGAGCAGTACTTC.

This clonotype was seen ten or more times. CDR3 loop: CASSLDHRGVITDTQYF. DNA of the CDR3: TGTGCCAGCAGCTTAGACCACAGGGGCGTCATCACAGATACGCAGTATTTT. The V gene is TRBV7-6, the J gene TRBJ2-3; 7 bases line up with TRBD1. The CDR3 length is 17 residues. The V gene end was trimmed by 1 base and the J gene end by 2 bases; junction bases not matched to a gene: 9. The germline CDR1 and CDR2 sequences are SGHVS and FNYEAQ.

This clonotype was detected only a few times. The chain recombines TRBV7-8 with TRBJ2-5; no clear D gene. The germline V gene encodes CDR1 SGHVS and CDR2 FQNEAQ. The CDR3 runs 18 residues. Trimming took 2 bases from V and 2 from J, leaving 21 bases between them. In DNA form, the CDR3 reads TGTGCCAGCAGCTTATTTGTGGGTGTGAGTCGGGTACAAGAGACCCAGTACTTC. Amino acids: CASSLFVGVSRVQETQYF.